This T cell receptor (beta chain) came from a study of T-cell memory formation after mild COVID-19. The germline gives CDR1 SGHVS, CDR2 FQNEAQ. This CDR3 spans 15 amino acids. Germline trimming cut 6 bases from V and 3 bases from J; bases unmatched to any gene: 3. TCRdb ran MiXCR on the 5' RACE reads and lists one entry per CDR3 protein. This table has tens of thousands of distinct CDR3 sequences, under 25% appearing once. This clonotype was recorded a few times. Source material: PBMCs or a T cell subset sorted from them (not recorded which). The chain links TRBV7-8 to TRBJ1-5; 12 bases align to TRBD1. This TCR was recovered from an adult who had mild COVID-19 (a few samples of this study predate the infection). Cell type and time point are not known. Here the CDR3 DNA reads TGTGCCAGCAGTGGGACAGGGGGCTTCAATCAGCCCCAGCATTTT. It codes for CASSGTGGFNQPQHF.